The clone carrying this T cell receptor beta chain was seen only a few times. Its antigen is still unknown. These data belong to a study of beta chain features in type 1 diabetes. General study points: Among all four CD4+ subsets, Type 1 diabetes patients had TCRB CDR3s that were moderately but significantly shorter.

Every bit of the isolated RNA underwent reverse transcription, so sequencing read expressed TCRB transcripts. The table came from immunoSEQ multiplex PCR; TCRdb's copy has only in-frame clones and leaves some out. The profile shows approximately 730,000 clones, roughly an eighth of them singletons. V lost 6 bases to trimming and J lost 2 bases; unmatched junction nucleotides: 8. The CDR3 spans 15 residues. Germline loops: CDR1 MNHEY, CDR2 SMNVEV (reference sequence). This chain joins TRBV27 and TRBJ1-2; the match to TRBD1 covers 8 bases. Input material: naive CD4+ T cells from blood. The sequence was obtained from a man aged 18-30 years with type 1 diabetes. The CDR3 sequence: CASRSTGEKNYGYTF. CDR3 nucleotide sequence: TGTGCCAGCAGATCGACAGGGGAGAAGAACTATGGCTACACCTTC.